Listed here is a single T cell receptor (beta chain). The data are from a study of blood T cell repertoires in COVID-19. Study information: COVID-19 samples from acute and convalescent phases originated in the United States, Italy and Spain. PBMCs, B-cell-depleted T cells, or T cells were the source of the cDNA or gDNA that made up the material.

Under the authors' procedure: Quantification of nucleated cells was approximated via reference gene primer amplification. Assay: immunoSEQ multiplex PCR; the TCRdb copy retains only in-frame clones and omits some. V and J calls and clone size are as listed in that table; D and trimming were resolved from the DNA. Among 70,000 to 85,000 clones, about 86% were seen once, and the ten largest hold 35% to 40%. Per the germline V gene, CDR1 is SGHVS and CDR2 is FQNEAQ. The CDR3 covers 14 residues. V shed 6 bases and J shed 1 base, with 11 bases lying between them. The sequence came from an older man with active or convalescent COVID-19. The J gene is TRBJ2-3, the V gene TRBV7-8; possibly TRBD1 for D (5 bases). The sequenced sample consisted of peripheral blood. The CDR3 protein is CASRLQQGTDTQYF. The CDR3 DNA follows: TGTGCCAGCAGACTACAACAGGGCACAGATACGCAGTATTTT. Combining the CDR3 with reference TRBV7-8 and TRBJ2-3 gives the whole variable domain GAGVSQSPRYKVAKRGQDVALRCDPISGHVSLFWYQQALGQGPEFLTYFQNEAQLDKSGLPSDRFFAERPEGSVSTLKIQRTQQEDSAVYLCASRLQQGTDTQYFGPGTRLTVL.